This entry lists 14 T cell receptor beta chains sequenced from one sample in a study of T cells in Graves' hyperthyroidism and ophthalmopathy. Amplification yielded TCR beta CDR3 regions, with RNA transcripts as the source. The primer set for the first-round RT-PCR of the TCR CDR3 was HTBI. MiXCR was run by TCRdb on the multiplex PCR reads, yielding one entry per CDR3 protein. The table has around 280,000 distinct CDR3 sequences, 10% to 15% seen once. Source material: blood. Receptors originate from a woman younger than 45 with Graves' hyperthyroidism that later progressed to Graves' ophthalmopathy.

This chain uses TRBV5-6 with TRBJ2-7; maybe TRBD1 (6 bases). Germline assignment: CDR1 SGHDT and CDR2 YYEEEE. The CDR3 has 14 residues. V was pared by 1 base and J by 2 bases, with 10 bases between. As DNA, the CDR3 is TGTGCCAGCAGCTTGCAGCAGGGGCCCTACGAGCAGTACTTC. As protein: CASSLQQGPYEQYF.

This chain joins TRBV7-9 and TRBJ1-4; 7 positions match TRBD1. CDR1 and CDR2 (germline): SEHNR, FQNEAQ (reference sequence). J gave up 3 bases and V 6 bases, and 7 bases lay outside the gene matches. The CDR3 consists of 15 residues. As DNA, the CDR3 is TGTGCCAGCAGTACAGACAGGGACCCTAATGAAAAACTGTTTTTT. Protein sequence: CASSTDRDPNEKLFF.

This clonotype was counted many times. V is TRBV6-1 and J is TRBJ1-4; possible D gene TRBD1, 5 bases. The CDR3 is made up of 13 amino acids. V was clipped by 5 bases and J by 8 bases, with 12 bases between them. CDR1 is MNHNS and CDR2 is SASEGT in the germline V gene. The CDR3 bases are TGTGCCAGCAGTAGGACGTGGGGCGAAAAACTGTTTTTT. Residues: CASSRTWGEKLFF.

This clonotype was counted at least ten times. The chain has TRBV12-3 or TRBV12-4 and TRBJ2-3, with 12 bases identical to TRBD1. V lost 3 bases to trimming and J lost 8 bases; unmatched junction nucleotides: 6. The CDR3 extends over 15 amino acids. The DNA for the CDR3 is TGTGCCAGCAGTTTGGGACAGGGGGCGTCGGGTACGCAGTATTTT. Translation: CASSLGQGASGTQYF.

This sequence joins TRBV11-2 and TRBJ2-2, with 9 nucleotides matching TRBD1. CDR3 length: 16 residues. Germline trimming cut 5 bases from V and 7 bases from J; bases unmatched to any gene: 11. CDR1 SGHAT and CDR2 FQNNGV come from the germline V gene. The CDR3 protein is CASSTSGQGGGGELFF. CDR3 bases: TGTGCCAGCAGCACTTCGGGACAGGGAGGTGGCGGGGAGCTGTTTTTT.

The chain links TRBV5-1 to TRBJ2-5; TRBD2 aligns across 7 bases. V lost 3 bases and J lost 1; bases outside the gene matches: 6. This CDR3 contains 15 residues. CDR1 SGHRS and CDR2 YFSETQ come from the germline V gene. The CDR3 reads CASSSQTSTQETQYF. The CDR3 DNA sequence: TGCGCCAGCAGCTCACAGACTAGCACCCAAGAGACCCAGTACTTC. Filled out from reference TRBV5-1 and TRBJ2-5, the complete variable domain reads KAGVTQTPRYLIKTRGQQVTLSCSPISGHRSVSWYQQTPGQGLQFLFEYFSETQRNKGNFPGRFSGRQFSNSRSEMNVSTLELGDSALYLCASSSQTSTQETQYFGPGTRLLVL.

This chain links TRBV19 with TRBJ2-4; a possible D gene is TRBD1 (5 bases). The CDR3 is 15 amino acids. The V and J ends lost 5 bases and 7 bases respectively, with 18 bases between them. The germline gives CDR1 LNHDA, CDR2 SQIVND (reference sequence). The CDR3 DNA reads TGTGCCAGTAGTGTCGACAGATACCCAACTAACATTCAGTACTTC. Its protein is CASSVDRYPTNIQYF.

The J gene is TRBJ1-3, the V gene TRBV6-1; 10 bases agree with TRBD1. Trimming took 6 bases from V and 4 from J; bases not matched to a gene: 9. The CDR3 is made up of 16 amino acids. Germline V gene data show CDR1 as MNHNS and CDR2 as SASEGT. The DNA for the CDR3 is TGTGCCAGCAGGACGGGAGGGACAGGGGACGGAAACACCATATATTTT. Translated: CASRTGGTGDGNTIYF.

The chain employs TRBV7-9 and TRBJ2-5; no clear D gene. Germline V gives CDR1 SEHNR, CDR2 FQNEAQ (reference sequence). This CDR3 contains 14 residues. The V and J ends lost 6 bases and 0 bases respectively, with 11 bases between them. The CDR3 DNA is TGTGCCAGCAGGGAACCCCGGCACCAAGAGACCCAGTACTTC. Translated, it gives CASREPRHQETQYF. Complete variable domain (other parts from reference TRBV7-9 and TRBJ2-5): DTGVSQNPRHKITKRGQNVTFRCDPISEHNRLYWYRQTLGQGPEFLTYFQNEAQLEKSRLLSDRFSAERPKGSFSTLEIQRTEQGDSAMYLCASREPRHQETQYFGPGTRLLVL.

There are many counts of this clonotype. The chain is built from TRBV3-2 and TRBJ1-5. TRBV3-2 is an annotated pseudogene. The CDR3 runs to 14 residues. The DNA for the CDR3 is TGTGCCAGCAGCCAAGAGGGAGGGGAACAGCCCCAGCATTTT. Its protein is CASSQEGGEQPQHF.

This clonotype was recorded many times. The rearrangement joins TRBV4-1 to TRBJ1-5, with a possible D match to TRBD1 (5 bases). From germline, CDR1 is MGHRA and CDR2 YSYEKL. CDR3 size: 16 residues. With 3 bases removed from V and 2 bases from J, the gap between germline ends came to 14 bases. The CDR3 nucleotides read TGCGCCAGCAGCCACAAGGGACGTGAAGGCAATCAGCCCCAGCATTTT. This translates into CASSHKGREGNQPQHF.

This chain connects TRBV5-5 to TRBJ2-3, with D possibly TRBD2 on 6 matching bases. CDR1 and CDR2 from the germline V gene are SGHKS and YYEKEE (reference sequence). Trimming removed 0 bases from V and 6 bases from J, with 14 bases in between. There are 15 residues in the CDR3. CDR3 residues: CASSLGSGPPDTQYF. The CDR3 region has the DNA TGTGCCAGCAGCTTGGGAAGCGGGCCACCGGATACGCAGTATTTT.

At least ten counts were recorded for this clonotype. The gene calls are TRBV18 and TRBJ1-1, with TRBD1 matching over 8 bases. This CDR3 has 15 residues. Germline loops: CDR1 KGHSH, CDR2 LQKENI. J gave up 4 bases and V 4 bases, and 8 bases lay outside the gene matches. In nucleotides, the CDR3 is TGTGCCAGCTCACGAATTGAAGGACAGGGCACTGAAGCTTTCTTT. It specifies CASSRIEGQGTEAFF.

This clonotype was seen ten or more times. DNA for the CDR3: TGTGCCTGGAGCCGGAGTCGGGCGACAGGGGGCTACGAGCAGTACTTC. It is translated as CAWSRSRATGGYEQYF. The genes are TRBV30 and TRBJ2-7; 9 bases are shared with TRBD1. The length of the CDR3 is 16 residues. Germline V gene sequence: CDR1 GTSNPN, CDR2 SVGIG (reference sequence). V shed 3 bases, J shed 3 bases, and the junction held 12 bases outside the gene matches.